This T cell receptor beta chain was observed in a study of naive and memory T cell subsets. The germline V gene encodes CDR1 SGHTA and CDR2 FQGNSA. The CDR3 contains 16 residues. Concerning this clonotype: Antigen unknown.

Study-level points and caveats: Possibly reflecting memory cells re-expressing CD45RA, a few larger clonotypes occurred in naive repertoires, especially CD8. In naive cells, over 95% of TCR sequences were seen only once. Naive and memory repertoire findings lacked a ground truth for validation.

An equimolar mix of two oligonucleotides served as the beta constant-region primer for TRBC1 and TRBC2. Four rounds of PCR amplified the ligated cDNA using nested alpha and beta constant-region primers plus SP2. Ligation attached a single-stranded oligonucleotide with a 12-nucleotide UMI and the SP2 primer to the cDNA 3' end. TCRdb called the UMI-ligation and nested PCR reads again in MiXCR, with one record for every CDR3 protein. The sample has tens of thousands of distinct CDR3 sequences, approximately 11% seen once. This chain joins TRBV7-2 and TRBJ2-1; the match to TRBD1 covers 7 bases. The end of the DNA fits TRBJ2-7 better, so the J call may be wrong. Sequencing was done on a sample of naive CD4+ T cells from blood. The receptor was derived from a human donor in good health. CDR3 region: CASSLRGQSSYNEQYF. The CDR3, as DNA: TGTGCCAGCAGCTTAAGGGGACAGAGCTCCTACAATGAGCAGTACTTC.